A selection of T cell receptor beta chains follows, all from one sample in a study of CD8+ T cells in alopecia areata. Only in-frame clones appear in the TCRdb table, and some are missing; sequencing was by immunoSEQ multiplex PCR. In the table there are about 150,000 clones, less than 70% of which are singletons. The input for sequencing was CD4+ T cells sorted from blood, taken at week 4, from a patient treated with tofacitinib. The source is a human donor with alopecia areata. The CDR3 runs from the conserved cysteine through the conserved F or W. A D gene is named only where the DNA matches it firmly. Clone sizes are given selectively: once, few, many, or a class where the clone is expanded.

size	length	V	J	D	DNA	CDR3
.	13	TRBV11-2	TRBJ2-5	.	TGTGCCAGCAGCCCTGGAATCGGGGAGACCCAGTACTTC	CASSPGIGETQYF
.	14	TRBV6-6	TRBJ1-5	TRBD1	TGTGCCAGCAGCGACAGGGGGCCGAGACAGCCCCAGCATTTT	CASSDRGPRQPQHF
once	15	TRBV7-9	TRBJ2-5	.	TGTGCCAGCAGCTTATCTCAGGGGTGGCAAGAGACCCAGTACTTC	CASSLSQGWQETQYF
.	13	TRBV29-1	TRBJ1-1	.	TGCAGCGTTGAAGTGGGAGGCCTACTCCAAGCTTTCTTT	CSVEVGGLLQAFF
.	13	TRBV29-1	TRBJ1-1	.	TGCAGCGTCGGGGGGCTTCTGAACACTGAAGCTTTCTTT	CSVGGLLNTEAFF
.	13	TRBV29-1	TRBJ2-1	TRBD1	TGCAGCGTTTCCCAGGGGGCGCACAATGAGCAGTTCTTC	CSVSQGAHNEQFF
.	19	TRBV15	TRBJ2-6	TRBD2	TGTGCCACCAGCAGACCCGGACTAGCGGGGAGCTCTGGGGCCAACGTCCTGACTTTC	CATSRPGLAGSSGANVLTF
few	14	TRBV25-1	TRBJ1-6	TRBD1	TGTGCCAGCATACGGGACAGGGGGAGGTCACCCCTCCACTTT	CASIRDRGRSPLHF
.	13	TRBV29-1	TRBJ1-1	.	TGCAGCGTCTGTCAACAGGTGGGCACTGAAGCTTTCTTT	CSVCQQVGTEAFF
.	13	TRBV2	TRBJ1-1	TRBD1	TGTGCCCGGACAGGGGGCTACGACACTGAAGCTTTCTTT	CARTGGYDTEAFF